The entry below gives a single T cell receptor (beta chain) sequence along with its context. TCRdb fed the RACE reads into MiXCR, producing one record per CDR3 protein. Here the sample spans about 160,000 distinct CDR3 sequences, 25% to 35% being singletons. This sample stems from a study of human T cells and chemical hapten exposure. Looking at the study overall: Investigators sensitized roughly 2 cm by roughly 2 cm of upper inner arm skin with 2% DPC. For the roughly 24-week duration of the study, patients were given weekly doses of diphenylcyclopropenone on the scalp. There were per-sample TCR yield variations, arising mainly from small pooled library volume differences.

CDR3 length: 16 residues. In germline, CDR1 is LNHNV, CDR2 YYDKDF (reference sequence). The V and J ends lost 2 bases and 4 bases, in that order; junction bases with no gene match: 4. The sample's time point: patch test 3, about 24 weeks after DPC sensitization. Treatment indicated: therapeutic diphenylcyclopropenone sensitization with weekly scalp DPC. Participating donors were patients with alopecia, aged 18 to 70 years, considered appropriate candidates for DPC. This receptor was taken from a woman under 30 with alopecia areata. Some clones in this sample may be carry-over from other donors' samples. This sample comprised whole blood, obtained in connection with sensitization to the hapten diphenylcyclopropenone (DPC). The rearrangement links TRBV15 to TRBJ2-1; 11 bases agree with TRBD2. CDR3 coding DNA: TGTGCCACCAGCAGACGACTAGCGGGGTTGTACAATGAGCAGTTCTTC. Protein sequence: CATSRRLAGLYNEQFF.